This T cell receptor beta chain was recovered during a study of cytomegalovirus exposure and HLA in healthy donors. The study, taken as a whole, reports: It was reportedly the case that the classifier diagnosed cytomegalovirus status with high specificity and sensitivity. According to a subsequent analysis, TCR clusters identified in the first cohort showed a tendency to co-occur across the roughly 110 validation repertoires. The study designated 150 to 200 TCR beta chains cytomegalovirus-associated. Through in vitro validation, three CMV-associated chains were shown to be specific for CMV antigens.

V gave up 1 base and J gave up 10 bases, with 16 bases separating them. In germline, CDR1 is MNHEY, CDR2 SMNVEV (reference sequence). This CDR3 region has 14 residues. With respect to this clone: Its specificity is not known.

Sequencing was performed with immunoSEQ multiplex PCR; in TCRdb, only in-frame clones are kept and a portion is missing. The table records 140,000 to 150,000 clones, 91% of them present only once. The TCR originated in a man between 18 and 35 years old in good health and CMV-seronegative. The rearrangement joins TRBV27 to TRBJ2-5; D is perhaps TRBD2 (7 bases). Specimen: PBMCs. CDR3 in amino acids: CASSLFAAGEGQYF. CDR3 DNA: TGTGCCAGCAGTTTATTCGCGGCAGGGGAGGGCCAGTACTTC.